This is a list of T cell receptor beta chains from one sample in a study of blood T cell repertoires in COVID-19. Assay used: immunoSEQ multiplex PCR; TCRdb lists only in-frame clones, some missing. The sample holds 65,000 to 90,000 clones, roughly four fifths seen once. Sequenced: peripheral blood. These receptors originate from a man in his fifties or sixties with acute or convalescent COVID-19. The CDR3 runs from the conserved cysteine through the conserved F or W. Each record gives: J gene, V gene, clone size, CDR3 length, CDR3 protein. Rows give clone size only sometimes, using once, few, many, or a class for an expanded clone.

TRBJ2-7	TRBV7-2	-	13	CASTRTAMYEQYF
TRBJ2-4	TRBV28	-	14	CASSSRTGGNIQYF
TRBJ2-7	TRBV24-1	-	13	CATSPSRGNEQYF
TRBJ2-5	TRBV19	-	16	CASSLGGSMGQETQYF
TRBJ2-7	TRBV3-1/TRBV3-2	few	13	CASSPTGAYEQYF
TRBJ1-1	TRBV7-2	many	14	CASSLGASNTEAFF
TRBJ2-7	TRBV3-1/TRBV3-2	-	13	CASSQFQGYEQYF
TRBJ2-1	TRBV14	-	16	CASSQDAAGTYNEQFF
TRBJ2-3	TRBV6-6	once	16	CASSYSWGSRTDTQYF
TRBJ1-1	TRBV28	-	14	CASSFGTLNTEAFF
TRBJ1-4	TRBV3-1/TRBV3-2	-	15	CASSPPRQGCEKLFF
TRBJ1-6	TRBV6-6	-	15	CASTFAGQGNSPLHF
TRBJ2-5	TRBV5-5	-	15	CASSFGPGGEETQYF